This T cell receptor beta chain was found in a study of T-cell memory formation after mild COVID-19 (dated by TCRdb to about 2021). Concerning the study at large: TCR sequence clusters from the two donors were largely donor specific. Longitudinal TCRalpha and TCRbeta repertoire sequencing tracked T-cell clones expanding and contracting after mild COVID-19 in two donors. Two young, previously healthy adult volunteers made up the cohort, one male and one female. Here is what the overall study found, with its caveats: Contracting CD4+ clones were found mainly in CM and EM memory subsets, while CD8+ clones were enriched in EMRA. Only two mild cases were covered by the study, and larger cohorts that include severe cases with pre-infection samples were considered necessary. Balanced CD4/CD8 phenotypes were observed for clones contracting from day 15 to 85, whereas a bias towards CD4+ was observed for a second wave of clones expanding from day 15 to 37. SARS-CoV-2 specificity of the second-wave clones peaking on day 37 was not confirmed. Some responding clones were found in pre-infection memory, which suggests that pre-existing cross-reactive memory T cells took part in the SARS-CoV-2 response.

Spanning cysteine to phenylalanine, the CDR3 consists of 16 amino acids. The CDR3 DNA has 48 bases and is translated from base 1. Per the germline V gene, SGHDT is the CDR1 and YYEEEE is the CDR2. V is cut back by 4 bases and J by 4 bases, with 11 bases in the junction unmatched. Sequencer: Illumina NovaSeq 6000. TCRalpha and TCRbeta cDNA libraries were built by 5'RACE with constant-segment primers, adding sample barcodes and unique molecular identifiers. Trizol reagent was used to extract RNA from every sample. Library amplification was performed in two PCR steps, and a second sample barcode and Illumina TruSeq adapters were introduced in the second step. The libraries were sequenced on an Illumina NovaSeq using 2 x 150 bp paired-end reads. The paper's data handling went like this. With migec v1.2.7, reads were demultiplexed and then collapsed into UMI-guided consensus sequences. Using mixcr v2.1.11, the UMI consensuses were aligned to TRA and TRB V and J templates and assembled into clonotypes. Expanded or contracted clonotypes were those called significant by both edgeR and NoisET, with noise models trained on biological replicates. For edgeR calls, the cutoffs were a false discovery rate-adjusted p below 0.01 and a log2 fold-change threshold of 1. As an exploratory analysis of dynamics, PCA with hierarchical clustering was applied to max-normalized trajectories of the 1000 most abundant clonotypes. Separately sequenced CD4+ and CD8+ repertoires were used to assign the CD4 or CD8 phenotype of responding clones. The public reads were reanalyzed by TCRdb: fastp trimming at Q25, MiXCR alignment, in-frame beta chains only. Each CDR3 protein gets just one entry, which takes the most common genes and DNA from the rows behind it. The V and J calls were not made by the authors but by TCRdb's processing. Present in this sample are roughly 100,000 distinct CDR3 sequences, 15% to 20% of which were seen just once. 28% of the sample is taken by the ten largest.

Ficoll-Paque density gradient centrifugation was the method used to isolate PBMCs. Notes on this clonotype: The clone's antigen remains unknown. Qualities for individual bases were not recorded, and no much larger clone is one base off.

The V gene is TRBV5-6 and the J gene is TRBJ1-1; 9 of the junction bases match TRBD1. The sequence was collected from an adult woman who had mild COVID-19 (a few samples of this study predate the infection). The sample titles of this study are shuffled in the database, so cell type and time point are left out; the donor was told from shared clones. The sequenced sample consisted of PBMCs or a T cell subset sorted from them (not recorded which). The DNA reads as follows: TGTGCCAGCAGCAAAAAGTCCGGGACAGGGTCCACTGAAGCTTTCTTT. This codes for CASSKKSGTGSTEAFF.